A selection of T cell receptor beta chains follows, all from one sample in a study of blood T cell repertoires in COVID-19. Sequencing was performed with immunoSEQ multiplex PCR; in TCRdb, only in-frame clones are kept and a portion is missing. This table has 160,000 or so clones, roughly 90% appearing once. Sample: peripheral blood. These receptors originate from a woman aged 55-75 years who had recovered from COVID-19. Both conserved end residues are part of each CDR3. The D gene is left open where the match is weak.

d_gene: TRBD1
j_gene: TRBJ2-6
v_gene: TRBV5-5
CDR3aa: CASSATGSGANVLTF

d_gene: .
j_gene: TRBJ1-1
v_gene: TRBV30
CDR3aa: CAWSADRLGAFF

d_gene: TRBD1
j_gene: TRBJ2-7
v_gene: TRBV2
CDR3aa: CASSERDRWQYF

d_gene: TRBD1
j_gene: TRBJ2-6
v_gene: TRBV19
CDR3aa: CASSRQGGSSGANVLTF

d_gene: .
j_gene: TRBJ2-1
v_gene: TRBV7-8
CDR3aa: CASSLASEPEQFF

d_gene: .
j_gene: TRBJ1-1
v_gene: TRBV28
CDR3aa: CASITRNTEAFF

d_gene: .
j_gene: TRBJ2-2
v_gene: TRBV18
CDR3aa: CASSVNRDTGELFF

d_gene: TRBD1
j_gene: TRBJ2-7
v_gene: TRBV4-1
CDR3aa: CASSQVKGTGVYEQYF

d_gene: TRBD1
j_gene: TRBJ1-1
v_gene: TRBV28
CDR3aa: CASRTGQGADTEAFF

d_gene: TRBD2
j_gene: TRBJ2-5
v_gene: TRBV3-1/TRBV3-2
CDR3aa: CASSWRGRETQYF

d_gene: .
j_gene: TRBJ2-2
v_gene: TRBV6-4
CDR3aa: CASSPRRAPAGELFF

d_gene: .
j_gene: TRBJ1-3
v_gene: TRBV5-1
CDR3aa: CASSATANSGNTIYF

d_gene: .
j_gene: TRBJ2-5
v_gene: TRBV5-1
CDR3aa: CASSLDVGAQETQYF

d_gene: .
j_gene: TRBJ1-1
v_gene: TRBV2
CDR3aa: CASRAPLNTEAFF

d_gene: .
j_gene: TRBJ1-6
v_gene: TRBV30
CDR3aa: CAWSVQGNSPLHF

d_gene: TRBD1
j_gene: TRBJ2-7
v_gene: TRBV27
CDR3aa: CASSLGGTSYEQYF

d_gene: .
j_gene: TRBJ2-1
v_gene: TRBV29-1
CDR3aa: CSVEAGPYEQFF

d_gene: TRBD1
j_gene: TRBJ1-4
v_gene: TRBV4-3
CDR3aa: CASSQGQGLSEKLFF

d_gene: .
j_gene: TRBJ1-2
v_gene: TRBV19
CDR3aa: CASGTISYGYTF

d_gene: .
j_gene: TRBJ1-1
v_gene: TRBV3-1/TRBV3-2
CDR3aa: CASSLGGRTRSEAFF

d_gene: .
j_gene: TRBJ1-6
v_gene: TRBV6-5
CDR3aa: CASSSRGGNSPLHF

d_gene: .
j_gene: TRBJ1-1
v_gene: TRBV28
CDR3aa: CASSYISTEAFF

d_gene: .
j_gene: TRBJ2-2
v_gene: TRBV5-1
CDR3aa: CASSSKTSTGELFF